This T cell receptor beta chain was found in a study of CD4+ T cells in melanoma (dated by TCRdb to the early 2020s). Regarding the research as a whole: Neoantigen-specific CD4+ T cells in human melanoma were what the study investigated. Beyond this particular receptor, the publication reports: The report described a correlation between neoantigen-specific CD4+ T cells and the function of CD8+ T cells, macrophages and B cells. Diverse differentiation states were reported to be shown by neoantigen-specific CD4+ T cells in melanoma.

With respect to this clone: Its recognized antigen is unknown. Per-base qualities were not stored, and no clone one base away is much larger.

The CDR3 runs 14 amino acids, cysteine and phenylalanine included. This entry keeps only the CDR3 DNA: 42 bases, framed from base 1. Trimming at the junction amounts to 3 bases on V and 6 bases on J, and the germline ends lie 15 bases apart. CDR1 and CDR2 are drawn from the germline V gene: KGHSH, LQKENI. The donors were melanoma patients. Library construction relied on the immunoSEQ multiplex PCR assay. The immuneACCESS repertoire file appears here via TCRdb, limited to in-frame rearrangements. These files lack a portion of the clones; in checked studies, under half of the deficit traces to unresolved V genes, and the cause of the others is not known. The sample records some 110,000 clones, about 90% of which are singletons. The top ten constitute 3.3% of the sample.

The material sequenced was peripheral blood. In this chain, TRBV18 is recombined with TRBJ2-7; the D gene lacks a confident call. The clonotype was recovered from a human donor with melanoma. The CDR3 region: CASSPELDRGEQYF. The DNA sequence follows: TGTGCCAGCTCACCGGAATTAGATCGAGGCGAGCAGTACTTC.